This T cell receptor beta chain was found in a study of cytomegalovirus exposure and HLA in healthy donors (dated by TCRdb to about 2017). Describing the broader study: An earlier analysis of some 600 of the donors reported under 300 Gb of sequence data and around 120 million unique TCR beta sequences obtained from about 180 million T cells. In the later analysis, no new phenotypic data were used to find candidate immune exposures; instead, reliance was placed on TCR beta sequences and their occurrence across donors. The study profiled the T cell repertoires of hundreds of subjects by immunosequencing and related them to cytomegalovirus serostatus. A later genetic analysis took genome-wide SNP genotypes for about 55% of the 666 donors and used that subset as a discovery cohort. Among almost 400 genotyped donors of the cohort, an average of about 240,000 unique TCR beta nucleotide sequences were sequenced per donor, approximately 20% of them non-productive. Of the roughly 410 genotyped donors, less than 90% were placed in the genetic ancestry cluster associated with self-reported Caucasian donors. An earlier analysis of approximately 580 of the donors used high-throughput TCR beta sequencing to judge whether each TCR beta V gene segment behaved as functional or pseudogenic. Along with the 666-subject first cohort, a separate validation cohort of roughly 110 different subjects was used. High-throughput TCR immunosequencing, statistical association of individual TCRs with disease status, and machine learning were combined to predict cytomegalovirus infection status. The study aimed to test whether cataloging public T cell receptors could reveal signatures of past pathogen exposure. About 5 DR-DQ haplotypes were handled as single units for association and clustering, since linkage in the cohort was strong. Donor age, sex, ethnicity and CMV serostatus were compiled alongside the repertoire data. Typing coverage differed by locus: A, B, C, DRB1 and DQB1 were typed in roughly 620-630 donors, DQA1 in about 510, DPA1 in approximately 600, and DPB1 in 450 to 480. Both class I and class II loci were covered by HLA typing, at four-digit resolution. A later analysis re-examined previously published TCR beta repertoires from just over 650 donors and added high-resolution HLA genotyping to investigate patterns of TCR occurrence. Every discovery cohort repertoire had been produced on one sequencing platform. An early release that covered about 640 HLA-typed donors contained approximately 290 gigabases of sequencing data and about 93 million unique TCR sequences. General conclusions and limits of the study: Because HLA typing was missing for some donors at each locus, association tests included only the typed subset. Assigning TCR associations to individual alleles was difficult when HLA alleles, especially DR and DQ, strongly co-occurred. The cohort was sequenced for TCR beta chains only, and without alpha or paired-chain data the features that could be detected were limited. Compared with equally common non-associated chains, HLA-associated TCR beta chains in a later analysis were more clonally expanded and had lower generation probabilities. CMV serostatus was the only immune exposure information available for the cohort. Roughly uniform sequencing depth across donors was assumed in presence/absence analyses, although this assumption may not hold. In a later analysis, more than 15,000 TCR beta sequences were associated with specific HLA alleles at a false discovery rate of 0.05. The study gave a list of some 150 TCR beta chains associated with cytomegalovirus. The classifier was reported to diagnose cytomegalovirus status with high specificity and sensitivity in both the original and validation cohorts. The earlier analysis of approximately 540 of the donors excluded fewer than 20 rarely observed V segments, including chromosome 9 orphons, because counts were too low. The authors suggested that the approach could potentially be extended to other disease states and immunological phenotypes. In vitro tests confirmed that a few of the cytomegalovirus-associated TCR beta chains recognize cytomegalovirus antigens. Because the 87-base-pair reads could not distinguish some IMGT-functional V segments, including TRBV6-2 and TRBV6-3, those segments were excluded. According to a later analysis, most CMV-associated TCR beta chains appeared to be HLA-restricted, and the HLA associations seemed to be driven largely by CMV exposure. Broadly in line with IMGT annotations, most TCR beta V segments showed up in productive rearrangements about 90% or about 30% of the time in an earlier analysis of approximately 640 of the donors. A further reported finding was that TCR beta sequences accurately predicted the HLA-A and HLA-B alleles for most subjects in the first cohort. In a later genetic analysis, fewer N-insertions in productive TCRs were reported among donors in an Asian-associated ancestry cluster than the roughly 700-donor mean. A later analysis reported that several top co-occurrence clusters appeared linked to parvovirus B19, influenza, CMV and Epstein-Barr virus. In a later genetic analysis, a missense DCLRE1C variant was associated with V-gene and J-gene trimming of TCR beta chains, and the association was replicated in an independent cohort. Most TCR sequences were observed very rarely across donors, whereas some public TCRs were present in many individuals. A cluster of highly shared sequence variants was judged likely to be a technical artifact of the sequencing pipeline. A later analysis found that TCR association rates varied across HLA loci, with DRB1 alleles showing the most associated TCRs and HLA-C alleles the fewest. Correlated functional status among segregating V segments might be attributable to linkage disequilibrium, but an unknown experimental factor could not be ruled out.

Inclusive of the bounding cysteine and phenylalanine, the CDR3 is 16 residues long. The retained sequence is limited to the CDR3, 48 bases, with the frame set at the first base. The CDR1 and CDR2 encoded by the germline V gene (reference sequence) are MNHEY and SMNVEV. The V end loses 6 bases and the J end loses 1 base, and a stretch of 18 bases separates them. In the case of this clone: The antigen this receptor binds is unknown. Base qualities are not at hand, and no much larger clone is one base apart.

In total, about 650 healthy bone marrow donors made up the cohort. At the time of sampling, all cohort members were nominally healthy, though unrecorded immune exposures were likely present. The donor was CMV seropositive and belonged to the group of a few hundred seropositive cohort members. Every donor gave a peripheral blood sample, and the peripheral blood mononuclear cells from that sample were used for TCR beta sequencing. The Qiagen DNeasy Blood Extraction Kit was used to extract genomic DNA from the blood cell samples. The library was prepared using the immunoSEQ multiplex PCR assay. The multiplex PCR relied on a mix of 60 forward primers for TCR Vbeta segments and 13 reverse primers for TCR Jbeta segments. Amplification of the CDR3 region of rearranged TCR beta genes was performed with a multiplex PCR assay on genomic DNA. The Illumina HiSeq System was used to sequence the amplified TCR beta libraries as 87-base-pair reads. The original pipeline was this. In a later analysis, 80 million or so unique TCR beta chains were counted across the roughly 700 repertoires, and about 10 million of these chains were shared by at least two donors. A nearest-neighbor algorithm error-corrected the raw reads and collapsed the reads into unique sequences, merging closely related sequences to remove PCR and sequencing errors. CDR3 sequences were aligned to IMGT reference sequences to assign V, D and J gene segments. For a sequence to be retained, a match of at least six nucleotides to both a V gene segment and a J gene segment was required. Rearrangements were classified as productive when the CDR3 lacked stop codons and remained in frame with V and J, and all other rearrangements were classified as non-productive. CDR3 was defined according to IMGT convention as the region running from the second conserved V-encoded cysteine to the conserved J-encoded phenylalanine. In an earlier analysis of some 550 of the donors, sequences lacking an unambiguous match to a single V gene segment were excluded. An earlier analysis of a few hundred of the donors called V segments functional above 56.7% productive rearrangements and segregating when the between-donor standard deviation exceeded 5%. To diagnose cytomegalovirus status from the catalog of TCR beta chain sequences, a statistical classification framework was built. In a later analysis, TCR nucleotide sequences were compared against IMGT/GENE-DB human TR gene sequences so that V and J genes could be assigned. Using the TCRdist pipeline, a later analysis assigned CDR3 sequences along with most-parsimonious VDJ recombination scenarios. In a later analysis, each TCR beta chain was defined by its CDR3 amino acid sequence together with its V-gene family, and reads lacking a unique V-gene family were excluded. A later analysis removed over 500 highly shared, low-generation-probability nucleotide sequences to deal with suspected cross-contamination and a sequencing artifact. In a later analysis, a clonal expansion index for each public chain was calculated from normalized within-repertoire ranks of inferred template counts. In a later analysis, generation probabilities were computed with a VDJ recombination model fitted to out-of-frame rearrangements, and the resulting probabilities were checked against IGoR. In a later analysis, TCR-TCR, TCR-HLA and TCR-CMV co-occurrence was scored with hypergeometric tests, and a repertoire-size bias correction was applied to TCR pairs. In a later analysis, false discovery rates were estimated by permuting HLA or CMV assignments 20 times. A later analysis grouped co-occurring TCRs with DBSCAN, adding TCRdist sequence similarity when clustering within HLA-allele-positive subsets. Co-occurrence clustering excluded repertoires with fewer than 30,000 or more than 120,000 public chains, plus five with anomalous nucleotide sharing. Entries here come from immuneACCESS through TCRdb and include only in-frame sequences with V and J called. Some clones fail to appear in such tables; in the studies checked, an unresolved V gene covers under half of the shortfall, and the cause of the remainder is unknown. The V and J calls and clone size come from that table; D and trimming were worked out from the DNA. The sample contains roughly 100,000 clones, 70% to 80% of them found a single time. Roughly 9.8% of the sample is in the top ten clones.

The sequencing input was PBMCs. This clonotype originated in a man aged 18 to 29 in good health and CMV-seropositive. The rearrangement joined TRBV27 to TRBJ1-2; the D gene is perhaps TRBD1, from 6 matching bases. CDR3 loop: CASSYTNAGVNYGYTF. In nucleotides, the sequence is TGTGCCAGCAGCTATACCAACGCAGGGGTTAACTATGGCTACACCTTC.